This T cell receptor (beta chain) is drawn from a study of cytomegalovirus exposure and HLA in healthy donors (dated by TCRdb to the late 2010s). Background on the whole study: In an earlier analysis of 587 of the donors, 250 to 350 Gb of sequence data and 117 million unique TCR beta sequences from 150 million to 200 million T cells were reported. An early release that covered some 640 HLA-typed donors contained approximately 290 gigabases of sequencing data and 85 million to 100 million unique TCR sequences. The genetic ancestry cluster associated with self-reported Caucasian donors included 70% to 85% of the 398 genotyped donors. The study was designed to test whether signatures of past pathogen exposure could be identified by cataloging public T cell receptors. The study used immunosequencing to profile the T cell repertoires of hundreds of subjects and linked those repertoires to cytomegalovirus serostatus. Along with the approximately 700-subject first cohort, a separate validation cohort of over a hundred different subjects was used. To predict cytomegalovirus infection status, the study brought together high-throughput TCR immunosequencing, statistical association of individual TCRs with disease status, and machine learning. To study patterns of TCR occurrence, a later analysis re-analyzed previously published TCR beta repertoires from around 660 donors and added high-resolution HLA genotyping. The later analysis used no new phenotypic data to find candidate immune exposures, relying instead on TCR beta sequences and their occurrence across donors. To decide whether each TCR beta V gene segment behaved as functional or pseudogenic, an earlier analysis of some 580 of the donors relied on high-throughput TCR beta sequencing. Donor age, sex, ethnicity and CMV serostatus were collected together with the repertoire data. A later genetic analysis used genome-wide SNP genotypes for about 65% of the 666 donors, treating that subset as a discovery cohort. Every discovery cohort repertoire had been produced on one sequencing platform. Both class I and class II loci were covered by HLA typing, at four-digit resolution. The number of typed donors differed by locus: about 620-640 for A, B, C, DRB1 and DQB1; approximately 520 for DQA1; 606 for DPA1; and about 450 for DPB1. Roughly five DR-DQ haplotypes were treated as single units for association and clustering because of strong linkage in the cohort. Across approximately 400 genotyped donors of the cohort, an average of approximately 200,000 unique TCR beta nucleotide sequences per donor were sequenced, and around 20% of those sequences were non-productive. Results and caveats for the whole study, not just this receptor: In a later genetic analysis, a missense DCLRE1C variant was associated with V-gene and J-gene trimming of TCR beta chains, and the association was replicated in an independent cohort. An earlier analysis of 450 to 750 of the donors showed that most TCR beta V segments appeared in productive rearrangements either about 87% or about 30% of the time, which broadly matched IMGT annotations. In a later genetic analysis, fewer N-insertions in productive TCRs were reported among donors in an Asian-associated ancestry cluster than the roughly 700-donor mean. Because HLA typing was missing for some donors at each locus, association tests included only the typed subset. Correlated functional status among segregating V segments might be attributable to linkage disequilibrium, but an unknown experimental factor could not be ruled out. In a later analysis, TCR association rates were found to vary across HLA loci, with the most associated TCRs seen for DRB1 alleles and the fewest for HLA-C alleles. Most TCR sequences were seen in very few donors, while some public TCRs were found in many individuals. The authors suggested that the approach could potentially be generalized to other disease states and immunological phenotypes. The classifier was reported to diagnose cytomegalovirus status with high specificity and sensitivity in both the original cohort and the validation cohort. The sequencing pipeline was judged likely to have produced a cluster of highly shared sequence variants as a technical artifact. Roughly uniform sequencing depth across donors was assumed in presence/absence analyses, although this assumption may not hold. Because counts were too low, 15 to 20 rarely observed V segments, including chromosome 9 orphons, were excluded from the earlier analysis of 587 of the donors. In a later analysis, several top co-occurrence clusters were reported to appear linked to parvovirus B19, influenza, CMV and Epstein-Barr virus. In a later analysis, HLA-associated TCR beta chains were found to be more clonally expanded and to have lower generation probabilities than equally common non-associated chains. For the cohort, immune exposure information was limited to CMV serostatus. Most CMV-associated TCR beta chains appeared to be HLA-restricted in a later analysis, and the HLA associations seemed to be driven largely by CMV exposure. A further reported finding was that TCR beta sequences accurately predicted the HLA-A and HLA-B alleles for most subjects in the first cohort. A few of the identified cytomegalovirus-associated TCR beta chains were confirmed in vitro to be specific for cytomegalovirus antigens. The 87-base-pair reads could not distinguish some IMGT-functional V segments, including TRBV6-2 and TRBV6-3, so those segments were excluded. In a later analysis, more than 15,000 TCR beta sequences were associated with specific HLA alleles at a false discovery rate of 0.05. The cohort was sequenced for TCR beta chains only, and without alpha or paired-chain data the features that could be detected were limited. When HLA alleles, especially DR and DQ, strongly co-occurred, TCR associations were difficult to assign to individual alleles. The study gave a list of roughly 150 TCR beta chains associated with cytomegalovirus.

Library preparation used the immunoSEQ multiplex PCR assay. The multiplex PCR relied on a mix of 60 forward primers for TCR Vbeta segments and 13 reverse primers for TCR Jbeta segments. The CDR3 region of rearranged TCR beta genes was amplified from genomic DNA with a multiplex PCR assay. On the Illumina HiSeq System, the amplified TCR beta libraries were sequenced as 87-base-pair reads. The published analysis was carried out like this. Across the 670 or so repertoires, a later analysis counted tens of millions of unique TCR beta chains, roughly 11 million of which were shared by at least two donors. A nearest-neighbor algorithm error-corrected the raw reads and collapsed the reads into unique sequences, merging closely related sequences to remove PCR and sequencing errors. Alignment of CDR3 sequences to IMGT reference sequences was used to assign V, D and J gene segments. For a sequence to be retained, a match of at least six nucleotides to both a V gene segment and a J gene segment was required. Rearrangements were classified as productive when the CDR3 lacked stop codons and remained in frame with V and J, and all other rearrangements were classified as non-productive. Following IMGT convention, CDR3 was defined as the stretch from the second conserved V-encoded cysteine up to the conserved J-encoded phenylalanine. The earlier analysis of a few hundred of the donors excluded any sequence lacking an unambiguous match to a single V gene segment. An earlier analysis of about 600 of the donors called V segments functional above 56.7% productive rearrangements and segregating when the between-donor standard deviation exceeded 5%. A statistical classification framework was built to diagnose cytomegalovirus status from the catalog of TCR beta chain sequences. A later analysis assigned V and J genes by comparing TCR nucleotide sequences with IMGT/GENE-DB human TR gene sequences. The TCRdist pipeline was used in a later analysis to assign CDR3 sequences and most-parsimonious VDJ recombination scenarios. In a later analysis, each TCR beta chain was defined by its CDR3 amino acid sequence together with its V-gene family, and reads without a unique V-gene family were excluded. A later analysis removed 592 highly shared, low-generation-probability nucleotide sequences to deal with suspected cross-contamination and a sequencing artifact. For each public chain, a later analysis derived a clonal expansion index from normalized ranks of inferred template counts within each repertoire. A later analysis computed generation probabilities with a VDJ recombination model fitted to out-of-frame rearrangements, and checked the results against IGoR. A later analysis scored TCR-TCR, TCR-HLA and TCR-CMV co-occurrence with hypergeometric tests, applying a repertoire-size bias correction to TCR pairs. A later analysis estimated false discovery rates by permuting HLA or CMV assignments 20 times. In a later analysis, co-occurring TCRs were grouped using DBSCAN, and TCRdist sequence similarity was added for clustering within HLA-allele-positive subsets. Repertoires with fewer than 30,000 or more than 120,000 public chains, plus five repertoires with anomalous nucleotide sharing, were excluded from co-occurrence clustering. TCRdb took this table from immuneACCESS and kept in-frame rearrangements with V and J called. Such tables lack part of the clones; where checked against another copy, unresolved V genes explain under half of the gap, and the rest is unexplained. The V and J calls and clone size are taken from that table; D and trimming were inferred from the DNA. The sample data list more than 65,000 clones, and less than 80% of these were observed just once. 6.5% to 7.5% of the sample is held by the ten biggest clonotypes.

The cysteine opens and the phenylalanine closes a CDR3 of 14 amino acids. Of all the DNA, just the CDR3 is kept, 42 bases in frame from base 1. V and J lose 4 bases and 0 bases, and a span of 9 bases separates them. Looking up the germline V gene yields CDR1 SGHRS and CDR2 YFSETQ. Remarks on this clone: Its antigen specificity is not known. No qualities accompany the bases; no much larger clone lies one base away.

The cohort was made up of 500 to 850 healthy bone marrow donors. At the time of sampling, every cohort member was nominally healthy, though immune exposures that went unrecorded were likely present. The donor was CMV seropositive and belonged to the group of about 290 seropositive cohort members. Every donor gave a peripheral blood sample, and the peripheral blood mononuclear cells from that sample were used for TCR beta sequencing. Genomic DNA extraction from the blood cell samples was performed with the Qiagen DNeasy Blood Extraction Kit. The sequencing input was PBMCs. The sequence links TRBV5-1 to TRBJ2-3; TRBD2 is perhaps the D gene, given 6 matching bases. This clonotype was sampled from a woman in her forties or fifties in good health and CMV-seropositive. The DNA sequence is as follows: TGCGCCAGCAGCGACGGGGGTAGCACAGATACGCAGTATTTT. This translates into CASSDGGSTDTQYF.